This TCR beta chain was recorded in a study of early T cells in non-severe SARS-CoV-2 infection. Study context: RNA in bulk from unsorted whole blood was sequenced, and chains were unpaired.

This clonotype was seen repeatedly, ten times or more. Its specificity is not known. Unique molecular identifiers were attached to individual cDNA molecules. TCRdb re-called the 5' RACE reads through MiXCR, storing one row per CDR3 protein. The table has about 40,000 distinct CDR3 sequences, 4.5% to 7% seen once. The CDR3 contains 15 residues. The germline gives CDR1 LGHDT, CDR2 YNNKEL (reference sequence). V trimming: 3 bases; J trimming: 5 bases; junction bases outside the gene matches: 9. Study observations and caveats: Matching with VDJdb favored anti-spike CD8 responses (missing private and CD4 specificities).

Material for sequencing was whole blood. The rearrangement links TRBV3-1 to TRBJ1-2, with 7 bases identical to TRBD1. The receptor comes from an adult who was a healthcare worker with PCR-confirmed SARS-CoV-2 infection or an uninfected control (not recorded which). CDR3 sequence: CASSHRDSGRYGYTF. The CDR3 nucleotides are TGTGCCAGCAGCCATCGGGACAGCGGGAGGTATGGCTACACCTTC.